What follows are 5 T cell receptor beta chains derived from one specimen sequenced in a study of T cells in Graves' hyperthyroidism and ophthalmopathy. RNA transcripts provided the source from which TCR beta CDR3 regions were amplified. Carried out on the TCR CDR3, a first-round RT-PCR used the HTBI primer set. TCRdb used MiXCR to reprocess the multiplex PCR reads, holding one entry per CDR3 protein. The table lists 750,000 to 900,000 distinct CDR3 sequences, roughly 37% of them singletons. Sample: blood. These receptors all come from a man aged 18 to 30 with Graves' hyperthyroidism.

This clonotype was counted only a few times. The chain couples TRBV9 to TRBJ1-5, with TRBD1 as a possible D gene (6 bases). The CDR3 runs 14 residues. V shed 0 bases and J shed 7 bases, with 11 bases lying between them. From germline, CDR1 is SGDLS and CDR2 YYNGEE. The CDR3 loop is CASSVEGRGQPQHF. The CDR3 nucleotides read TGTGCCAGCAGCGTAGAGGGGAGGGGGCAGCCCCAGCATTTT. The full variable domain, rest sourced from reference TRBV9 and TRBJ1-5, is DSGVTQTPKHLITATGQRVTLRCSPRSGDLSVYWYQQSLDQGLQFLIQYYNGEERAKGNILERFSAQQFPDLHSELNLSSLELGDSALYFCASSVEGRGQPQHFGDGTRLSIL.

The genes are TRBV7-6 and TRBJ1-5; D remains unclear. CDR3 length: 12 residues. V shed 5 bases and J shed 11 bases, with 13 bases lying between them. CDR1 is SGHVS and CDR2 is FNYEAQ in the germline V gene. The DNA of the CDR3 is TGTGCCAGCAGCCCTAGTGGGGAGACCCAGCATTTT. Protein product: CASSPSGETQHF.

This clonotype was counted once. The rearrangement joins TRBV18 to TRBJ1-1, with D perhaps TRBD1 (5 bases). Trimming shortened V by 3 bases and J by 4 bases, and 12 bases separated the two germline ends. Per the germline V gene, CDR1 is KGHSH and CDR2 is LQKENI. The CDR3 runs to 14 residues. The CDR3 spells CASSPLGGTTEAFF. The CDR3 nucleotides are TGTGCCAGCTCACCGCTCGGGGGTACCACTGAAGCTTTCTTT. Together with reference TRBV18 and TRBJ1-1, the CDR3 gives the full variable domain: NAGVMQNPRHLVRRRGQEARLRCSPMKGHSHVYWYRQLPEEGLKFMVYLQKENIIDESGMPKERFSAEFPKEGPSILRIQQVVRGDSAAYFCASSPLGGTTEAFFGQGTRLTVV.

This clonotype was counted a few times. The CDR3 DNA follows: TGTGCCAGCAGCCATCCTGGGACTATCCCCGGGGAGCTGTTTTTT. It yields the protein CASSHPGTIPGELFF. The chain links TRBV2 to TRBJ2-2, with 7 bases matching TRBD2. Trimming at V came to 6 bases and at J to 6 bases, leaving 10 bases not matched to a gene. Germline CDR1 is SNHLY and CDR2 is FYNNEI. The CDR3 has 15 amino acids.

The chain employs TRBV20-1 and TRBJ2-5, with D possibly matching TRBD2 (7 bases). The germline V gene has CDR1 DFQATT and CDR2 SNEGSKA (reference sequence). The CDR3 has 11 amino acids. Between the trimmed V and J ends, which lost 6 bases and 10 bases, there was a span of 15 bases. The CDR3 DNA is TGCAGTGCGAACGAAAGGGGGGGCCAGTACTTC. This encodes CSANERGGQYF.